A selection of T cell receptor beta chains follows, all from one sample in a study of cytotoxic CD8 clonotypes in ibrutinib-treated CLL. Generated by immunoSEQ multiplex PCR, the TCRdb table keeps only in-frame clones and is missing some. The top ten clones hold over 15% of a sample with approximately 17,000 clones, 65% to 70% of them seen once. The sample in question was PBMCs, obtained before ibrutinib treatment. These receptors were taken from a human donor with chronic lymphocytic leukemia. Each CDR3 is given with its conserved first and last residue. Each record gives: J gene, clone size, D gene, V gene, CDR3 DNA, CDR3 protein. A D gene is named only where the DNA matches it firmly. Part of the rows lack a size; the others show once, few, many or a class for expanded clones.

J gene: TRBJ2-7
clone size: NA
D gene: NA
V gene: TRBV7-9
CDR3 DNA: TGTGCCAGCAGCTTTATGGCAGGGGCCCACGAGCAGTACTTC
CDR3 protein: CASSFMAGAHEQYF

J gene: TRBJ1-1
clone size: once
D gene: NA
V gene: TRBV29-1
CDR3 DNA: TGCAGCGCTGGAGCACACTTCACTGAAGCTTTCTTT
CDR3 protein: CSAGAHFTEAFF

J gene: TRBJ2-3
clone size: NA
D gene: NA
V gene: TRBV7-2
CDR3 DNA: TGTGCCAGCAGCCCCGTAGGGGGGAGCACAGATACGCAGTATTTT
CDR3 protein: CASSPVGGSTDTQYF

J gene: TRBJ1-1
clone size: NA
D gene: NA
V gene: TRBV19
CDR3 DNA: TGTGCCAGTAGTATAGAAGGTACAGCGAACACTGAAGCTTTCTTT
CDR3 protein: CASSIEGTANTEAFF

J gene: TRBJ1-1
clone size: NA
D gene: TRBD1
V gene: TRBV10-3
CDR3 DNA: TGTGCCGCCCGCGCTACAGGGGACACTGAAGCTTTCTTT
CDR3 protein: CAARATGDTEAFF

J gene: TRBJ1-2
clone size: few
D gene: NA
V gene: TRBV7-6
CDR3 DNA: TGTGCCAGCAGCCAAGATTCAGAAGGCTACACCTTC
CDR3 protein: CASSQDSEGYTF

J gene: TRBJ2-2
clone size: few
D gene: TRBD1
V gene: TRBV30
CDR3 DNA: TGTGCCTTCCCCGGGACAGGGGACACCGGGGAGCTGTTTTTT
CDR3 protein: CAFPGTGDTGELFF

J gene: TRBJ1-1
clone size: NA
D gene: NA
V gene: TRBV30
CDR3 DNA: TGTGCCTGGAGTGGGTGGAAGGGGAACACTGAAGCTTTCTTT
CDR3 protein: CAWSGWKGNTEAFF

J gene: TRBJ1-1
clone size: NA
D gene: NA
V gene: TRBV9
CDR3 DNA: TGTGCCAGCACAGGGGCGAACACTGAAGCTTTCTTT
CDR3 protein: CASTGANTEAFF

J gene: TRBJ2-7
clone size: few
D gene: TRBD1
V gene: TRBV7-9
CDR3 DNA: TGTGCCAGCGGGGACAGGGGCAACGAGCAGTACTTC
CDR3 protein: CASGDRGNEQYF

J gene: TRBJ1-5
clone size: NA
D gene: NA
V gene: TRBV28
CDR3 DNA: TGTGCCAGCAGTTCCGCCCAGGGATATAGCAATCAGCCCCAGCATTTT
CDR3 protein: CASSSAQGYSNQPQHF

J gene: TRBJ1-5
clone size: NA
D gene: NA
V gene: TRBV5-1
CDR3 DNA: TGCGCCAGCAGCTTCGTGGGAAACAGATCCCCGGGCAATCAGCCCCAGCATTTT
CDR3 protein: CASSFVGNRSPGNQPQHF

J gene: TRBJ2-7
clone size: few
D gene: TRBD1
V gene: TRBV2
CDR3 DNA: TGTGCCAGTGACAGGGGGCGAAACTACGAGCAGTACTTC
CDR3 protein: CASDRGRNYEQYF

J gene: TRBJ1-2
clone size: NA
D gene: TRBD1
V gene: TRBV6-1
CDR3 DNA: TGTGCCAGCAGTGGGCAGGGACAGGTTGTTAACTATGGCTACACCTTC
CDR3 protein: CASSGQGQVVNYGYTF

J gene: TRBJ1-1
clone size: NA
D gene: NA
V gene: TRBV7-9
CDR3 DNA: TGTGCCAGCACCCTCGTGGGAGGGAGCACTGAAGCTTTCTTT
CDR3 protein: CASTLVGGSTEAFF

J gene: TRBJ2-3
clone size: once
D gene: TRBD1
V gene: TRBV7-3
CDR3 DNA: TGTGCCAGCAGCGTTACGGGGACAGTCACAGATACGCAGTATTTT
CDR3 protein: CASSVTGTVTDTQYF

J gene: TRBJ2-7
clone size: NA
D gene: TRBD2
V gene: TRBV18
CDR3 DNA: TGTGCCAGCTCACCAGGGAAACCGGGGGGCTACGAGCAGTACTTC
CDR3 protein: CASSPGKPGGYEQYF

J gene: TRBJ2-1
clone size: NA
D gene: NA
V gene: TRBV14
CDR3 DNA: TGTGCCAGCAGCCACGCCGGGACTTACTCCTACAATGAGCAGTTCTTC
CDR3 protein: CASSHAGTYSYNEQFF

J gene: TRBJ2-5
clone size: once
D gene: NA
V gene: TRBV4-3
CDR3 DNA: TGCGCCAGCAGCCAAGGACTGGGCGAAGAGACCCAGTACTTC
CDR3 protein: CASSQGLGEETQYF

J gene: TRBJ2-5
clone size: NA
D gene: NA
V gene: TRBV7-3
CDR3 DNA: TGTGCCAGCAGCTTATCTCTGACCCACCAAGAGACCCAGTACTTC
CDR3 protein: CASSLSLTHQETQYF

J gene: TRBJ2-3
clone size: NA
D gene: NA
V gene: TRBV2
CDR3 DNA: TGTGCCAGAACTAAACAGGGTCCCAACACAGATACGCAGTATTTT
CDR3 protein: CARTKQGPNTDTQYF

J gene: TRBJ1-2
clone size: few
D gene: NA
V gene: TRBV19
CDR3 DNA: TGTGCCAGTAGTAACCGTCCAGGGACAAACTATGGCTACACCTTC
CDR3 protein: CASSNRPGTNYGYTF

J gene: TRBJ2-7
clone size: NA
D gene: NA
V gene: TRBV30
CDR3 DNA: TGTGCCTGGAGGGCAACGGGGGTCTACGAGCAGTACTTC
CDR3 protein: CAWRATGVYEQYF

J gene: TRBJ2-2
clone size: once
D gene: NA
V gene: TRBV9
CDR3 DNA: TGTGCCAGCAGCGTAGGTTTCGGGCCTTTGGCCGGGGAGCTGTTTTTT
CDR3 protein: CASSVGFGPLAGELFF

J gene: TRBJ1-4
clone size: NA
D gene: NA
V gene: TRBV9
CDR3 DNA: TGTGCCAGCAGCCCCGACCCAGGGGTAGCTGAAAAACTGTTTTTT
CDR3 protein: CASSPDPGVAEKLFF

J gene: TRBJ2-7
clone size: NA
D gene: NA
V gene: TRBV27
CDR3 DNA: TGTGCCAGCAGTTTAGGAGGCAGGGTACCCTACGAGCAGTACTTC
CDR3 protein: CASSLGGRVPYEQYF

J gene: TRBJ1-4
clone size: NA
D gene: NA
V gene: TRBV20-1
CDR3 DNA: TGCAGTGCCGCACATGGGGAAAAACTGTTTTTT
CDR3 protein: CSAAHGEKLFF